This TCR beta chain was retrieved from a study of T cell responses to AZD1222 COVID-19 vaccine. Across the whole study: Combined were second doses at about 4 or about 12 weeks.

General observations from the study: Nearly half of spike-specific TCRs reportedly target variant regions that are unmutated in the B.1.351 and B.1.1.7 variants.

The CDR3 consists of 11 residues. The germline CDR1 and CDR2 sequences are SGDLS and YYNGEE. Trimming cost V 4 bases and J 6 bases, with 7 bases left between them. As for this clone: What it binds is unknown.

The repertoire was sequenced with immunoSEQ multiplex PCR; TCRdb's copy has only in-frame clones and lacks some. The sample carries about 120,000 clones, roughly 88% recorded once. This clonotype originated in an adult in good health. The sequenced sample was peripheral blood, obtained on day 0 of AZD1222 vaccination. The V and J genes are TRBV9 and TRBJ1-2, with D tentatively TRBD1 (5 bases). The CDR3 region is CASSQGHGYTF. The CDR3 DNA is TGTGCCAGCAGCCAGGGCCATGGCTACACCTTC.